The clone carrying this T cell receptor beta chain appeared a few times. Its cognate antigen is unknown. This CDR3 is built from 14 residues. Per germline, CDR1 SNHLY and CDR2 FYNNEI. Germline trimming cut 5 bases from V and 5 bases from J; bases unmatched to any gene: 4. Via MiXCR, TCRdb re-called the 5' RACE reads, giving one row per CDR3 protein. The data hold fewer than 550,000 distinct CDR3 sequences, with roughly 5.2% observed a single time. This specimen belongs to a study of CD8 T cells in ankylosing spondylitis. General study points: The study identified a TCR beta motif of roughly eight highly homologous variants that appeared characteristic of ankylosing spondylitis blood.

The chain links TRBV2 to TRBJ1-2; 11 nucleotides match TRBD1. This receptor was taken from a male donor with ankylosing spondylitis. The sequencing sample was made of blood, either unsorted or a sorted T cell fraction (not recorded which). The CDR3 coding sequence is TGTGCCAGCAGTTGGGACAGGGGGGAATATGGCTACACCTTC. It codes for CASSWDRGEYGYTF.